The T cell receptor beta chain described here comes from a study of patients and donors after allogeneic stem cell transplantation. Germline assignment: CDR1 MNHEY and CDR2 SMNVEV (reference sequence). The trim removed 6 bases at V and 3 bases at J, leaving 6 bases unmatched. This CDR3 is built from 14 residues. TCRdb re-analysed the RT-PCR reads in MiXCR, keeping a single row per CDR3 protein. The table has about 960,000 distinct CDR3 sequences, over 15% seen once. This TCR was recovered from a human donor who was either an allogeneic HSCT recipient or a stem cell or donor lymphocyte infusion donor (not recorded which). It is not recorded whose cells these are; they may come from a transplant donor. This rearrangement joins TRBV27 to TRBJ1-2, with 8 positions matching TRBD1. Sequencing used blood, either unsorted or a sorted T cell fraction (not recorded which). CDR3 bases: TGTGCCAGCAGAACGGACAGGGCCGACTATGGCTACACCTTC. It specifies CASRTDRADYGYTF.